This TCR beta chain appears in the sequencing data of a study of patients and donors after allogeneic stem cell transplantation. This clonotype was observed a few times. TCRdb itself ran the RT-PCR reads through MiXCR, one entry per CDR3 protein. The sample has hundreds of thousands of distinct CDR3 sequences, 38% seen once. This CDR3 region has 13 residues. CDR1 and CDR2 (germline): ENHRY, SYGVKD. Trimming shortened V by 2 bases and J by 2 bases, and 6 bases separated the two germline ends. The chain couples TRBV10-3 to TRBJ2-5, with D maybe TRBD2 (6 bases). The receptor comes from a human donor who was either an allogeneic HSCT recipient or a stem cell or donor lymphocyte infusion donor (not recorded which). It is not recorded whose cells these are; they may come from a transplant donor. Sample: blood, either unsorted or a sorted T cell fraction (not recorded which). For the CDR3, the DNA is TGTGCCATCAGTGAGGGGGGGCAAGAGACCCAGTACTTC. The encoded protein is CAISEGGQETQYF.